Listed here are 17 T cell receptor beta chains from one sample, sequenced in a study of beta chain features in type 1 diabetes. The entirety of the isolated RNA underwent reverse transcription, so expressed TCRB transcripts were sequenced. The method was immunoSEQ multiplex PCR; TCRdb's version includes in-frame clones alone and lacks a portion of them. The sample shows 350,000 or so clones, roughly 21% of them seen only once. The sample taken for sequencing was naive CD4+ T cells from blood. These receptors were taken from a woman aged 18 to 35 in good health.

The CDR3 DNA reads as TGTGCCAGCACCCTTATGGGTAGCAGCGATGAGCAGTTCTTC. It codes for CASTLMGSSDEQFF. The chain recombines TRBV28 with TRBJ2-1; no clear D gene. Germline V CDR1 and CDR2: MDHEN, SYDVKM. CDR3 size: 14 residues. Trimming left V 7 bases short and J 8 bases short, with 18 bases between.

This clone has a handful of counts. V gene TRBV7-2 combines with J gene TRBJ2-7; no definite D call. V lost 1 base and J 3 bases, leaving 10 bases between the germline ends. CDR1 is SGHTA and CDR2 is FQGNSA in the germline V gene. The CDR3 contains 14 residues. The DNA for the CDR3 is TGTGCCAGCAGCTTAGTAGCAGCGTACTACGAGCAGTACTTC. Amino acid sequence: CASSLVAAYYEQYF.

The chain joins TRBV10-3 to TRBJ2-2; 10 bases are shared with TRBD2. Germline V CDR1 and CDR2: ENHRY, SYGVKD. This CDR3 spans 16 amino acids. With 5 bases clipped from V and 0 bases from J, the junction kept 3 bases outside the gene matches. The CDR3 DNA is TGTGCCATCAGTCCTAGCGGGGGACCGAACACCGGGGAGCTGTTTTTT. It specifies CAISPSGGPNTGELFF.

The J gene is TRBJ2-7, the V gene TRBV14; TRBD2 matches at 13 bases. The CDR3 runs 18 residues. The germline V gene encodes CDR1 SGHDN and CDR2 FVKESK. V was clipped by 4 bases and J by 2 bases; unmatched bases: 11. CDR3 bases: TGTGCCAGCAGCCGGGGCCCTTGGGGGACTAGCGGGACCTACGAGCAGTACTTC. Translating it yields CASSRGPWGTSGTYEQYF.

This clone showed up just a few times. The chain joins TRBV30 to TRBJ1-1, with D uncertain. CDR3 length: 12 residues. With 2 bases removed from V and 3 bases from J, the gap between germline ends came to 7 bases. The V gene's germline CDR1 is GTSNPN and CDR2 SVGIG (reference sequence). The CDR3 DNA sequence: TGTGCCTGGAGTCACGGGGACACTGAAGCTTTCTTT. Encoded protein: CAWSHGDTEAFF.

The gene calls are TRBV29-1 and TRBJ1-2, with a weak D call TRBD1 (6 bases). Germline values: CDR1 SQVTM, CDR2 ANQGSEA. V was shortened by 4 bases and J by 3 bases, with 12 bases between the two germline ends. CDR3 length equals 13 residues. In DNA form, the CDR3 reads TGCAGCGTTGTGGGGGCAGGCGACTATGGCTACACCTTC. Protein: CSVVGAGDYGYTF.

The genes are TRBV5-1 and TRBJ2-1, with 7 positions matching TRBD2. After removal of 0 bases from V and 12 bases from J, the junction contained 9 bases not matched to a gene. CDR3 length equals 14 residues. Germline values: CDR1 SGHRS, CDR2 YFSETQ. This CDR3 reads CASSLDPAGEGQFF. The CDR3 region has the DNA TGCGCCAGCAGCTTGGATCCGGCGGGAGAAGGGCAGTTCTTC.

This rearrangement joins TRBV30 to TRBJ2-5, with no clear D. The germline V and J ends were trimmed by 3 bases and 3 bases, with 11 bases remaining between them. Germline-derived CDR1 and CDR2 are GTSNPN and SVGIG (reference sequence). The CDR3 has 13 amino acids. As DNA, the CDR3 is TGTGCCTGGAGGCCCTTGAGCAAAGAGACCCAGTACTTC. Translated, it gives CAWRPLSKETQYF.

The CDR3 sequence is CASSLGGLSGANVLTF. For the CDR3, the DNA is TGTGCCAGCAGCCTTGGAGGCTTATCTGGGGCCAACGTCCTGACTTTC. The chain has TRBV5-4 and TRBJ2-6, with a possible D match to TRBD2 (5 bases). Looked up from germline, CDR1 is SGHNT and CDR2 is YYREEE (reference sequence). The V end lost 4 bases, the J end lost 1 base, and 12 bases lay between the germline ends. This CDR3 is 16 amino acids long.

The V gene is TRBV28, the J gene TRBJ2-3; 7 nucleotides line up with TRBD1. V lost 2 bases and J lost 1; bases outside the gene matches: 3. This CDR3 has 15 residues. Germline V lookup: CDR1 MDHEN, CDR2 SYDVKM. The CDR3 bases are TGTGCCAGCAGTTTAATAGGGGGCGGCACAGATACGCAGTATTTT. It specifies CASSLIGGGTDTQYF.

This clone was counted a few times. The gene calls are TRBV6-1 and TRBJ1-1; the D is unclear. V lost 4 bases and J 5 bases, leaving 8 bases between the germline ends. The germline CDR1 and CDR2 sequences are MNHNS and SASEGT. This CDR3 region has 12 residues. The CDR3 coding sequence is TGTGCCAGCAGTGCTGCGTGGACTGAAGCTTTCTTT. It codes for CASSAAWTEAFF.

This clone has more than one count but fewer than ten. The chain has TRBV6-5 and TRBJ2-3; 8 bases match TRBD2. The CDR3 length is 14 residues. J lost 6 bases, V lost 6 bases, and 8 bases had no gene match. From germline, CDR1 is MNHEY and CDR2 SVGAGI. This CDR3 is CASRFSGTADTQYF. As DNA, the CDR3 is TGTGCCAGCAGATTTAGCGGGACGGCGGATACGCAGTATTTT.

The chain recombines TRBV29-1 with TRBJ1-1; weak D call: TRBD1 (6 bases). The V end was cut by 7 bases, the J end by 1 base, with 19 bases between. CDR3 size: 15 residues. Germline values: CDR1 SQVTM, CDR2 ANQGSEA. CDR3 coding DNA: TGCAGCGCCGTTCACGCAGCGGGGGCGAACACTGAAGCTTTCTTT. Encoded protein: CSAVHAAGANTEAFF.

This clone was found a few times. The rearrangement joins TRBV7-9 to TRBJ2-5, with 11 nucleotides matching TRBD2. Germline CDR1 is SEHNR and CDR2 is FQNEAQ (reference sequence). V lost 3 bases, J lost 4 bases, and 4 bases stayed unmatched. There are 15 residues in the CDR3. This chain's CDR3 is CASSFRLAGLETQYF. Here the CDR3 DNA reads TGTGCCAGCAGCTTCCGACTAGCGGGGTTAGAGACCCAGTACTTC.

The CDR3 protein is CASSLSGTGAANYGYTF. The CDR3 region has the DNA TGTGCCAGCAGCCTATCCGGGACAGGGGCTGCTAACTATGGCTACACCTTC. V and J are TRBV5-6 and TRBJ1-2; 10 nucleotides line up with TRBD1. This CDR3 region has 17 residues. Trimming took 4 bases from V and 0 from J; bases not matched to a gene: 9. The V gene's germline CDR1 is SGHDT and CDR2 YYEEEE.

A few counts support this clone. The chain carries TRBV18 and TRBJ2-1, with D perhaps TRBD1 (5 bases). CDR3 length: 14 residues. Germline V gene sequence: CDR1 KGHSH, CDR2 LQKENI. With 2 bases removed from V and 4 bases from J, the gap between germline ends came to 9 bases. DNA for the CDR3: TGTGCCAGCTCACCAGGGGCACCTTACAATGAGCAGTTCTTC. The encoded protein is CASSPGAPYNEQFF.

This clone was counted a few times. The V gene is TRBV21-1, the J gene TRBJ1-2; no DNA check was done on the table's D call, TRBD1. TRBV21-1 is shown as a pseudogene. CDR3 length equals 15 residues. This CDR3 reads CASSKVERRDYGYTF. The CDR3 DNA reads TGTGCCAGCAGCAAAGTCGAGCGCAGGGACTATGGCTACACCTTC.